The 10 T cell receptor beta chains given below trace back to one sample, sequenced in a study of T cell responses to AZD1222 COVID-19 vaccine. Only in-frame clones appear in the TCRdb table, and some are missing; sequencing was by immunoSEQ multiplex PCR. Counted here are 180,000 or so clones, approximately 92% occurring once; the ten biggest clones make up around 0.98%. This material consisted of peripheral blood, taken 28 days after the second dose of the MenACWY control vaccine. The receptors were sampled from an adult who received the MenACWY meningococcal vaccine as a control.

The V and J genes are TRBV28 and TRBJ1-2, with TRBD1 identical over 12 bases. The CDR3 contains 15 residues. Germline V lookup: CDR1 MDHEN, CDR2 SYDVKM. V lost 5 bases to trimming and J lost 7 bases; unmatched junction nucleotides: 8. The CDR3: CASSIPGQGARGYTF. The CDR3 DNA reads as TGTGCCAGCAGTATACCGGGACAGGGGGCGCGTGGCTACACCTTC.

The chain has TRBV5-5 and TRBJ1-4, with TRBD1 identical over 8 bases. After removal of 4 bases from V and 8 bases from J, the junction contained 13 bases not matched to a gene. The CDR3 spans 16 residues. Germline CDR1 is SGHKS and CDR2 is YYEKEE (reference sequence). The CDR3 loop reads CASSRTGSGASEKLFF. The CDR3 DNA follows: TGTGCCAGCAGCAGGACAGGGAGTGGGGCCTCCGAAAAACTGTTTTTT.

V is TRBV11-2 and J is TRBJ1-1; a weak D match, TRBD1 (6 bases). Trimming took 1 base from V and 3 from J, leaving 9 bases between them. The CDR3 loop spans 14 amino acids. The germline gives CDR1 SGHAT, CDR2 FQNNGV. CDR3 region: CASSLAGGDTEAFF. DNA of the CDR3: TGTGCCAGCAGCTTAGCCGGGGGCGACACTGAAGCTTTCTTT. Full variable domain (missing parts from reference TRBV11-2 and TRBJ1-1): EAGVAQSPRYKIIEKRQSVAFWCNPISGHATLYWYQQILGQGPKLLIQFQNNGVVDDSQLPKDRFSAERLKGVDSTLKIQPAKLEDSAVYLCASSLAGGDTEAFFGQGTRLTVV.

The rearrangement links TRBV7-9 to TRBJ2-3; possibly TRBD2 for D (7 bases). V was cut by 5 bases and J by 7 bases, with 22 bases left in between. This CDR3 has 16 residues. The germline V gene has CDR1 SEHNR and CDR2 FQNEAQ (reference sequence). This CDR3 is CASSPSNAGAGNTQYF. CDR3 bases: TGTGCCAGCAGCCCCAGCAACGCGGGGGCGGGAAATACGCAGTATTTT.

This chain uses TRBV7-8 with TRBJ1-1, with no clear D. This CDR3 region has 14 residues. V lost 0 bases and J lost 10, with 15 bases in between. Germline V gene lookup returns CDR1 SGHVS and CDR2 FQNEAQ. The CDR3 protein is CASSLAAQAAGAFF. CDR3 DNA: TGTGCCAGCAGCTTAGCGGCTCAGGCAGCTGGAGCTTTCTTT.

The chain has TRBV27 and TRBJ1-5; D call uncertain. This CDR3 has 15 residues. V lost 1 base and J 4 bases, leaving 11 bases between the germline ends. The germline V gene has CDR1 MNHEY and CDR2 SMNVEV (reference sequence). The CDR3 loop reads CASSLLTGENQPQHF. The CDR3 DNA reads as TGTGCCAGCAGTTTATTGACGGGAGAAAATCAGCCCCAGCATTTT.

The sample holds a few counts of this clone. The J gene is TRBJ2-1, the V gene TRBV5-1; the D is unclear. V was pared by 0 bases and J by 6 bases, with 7 bases between. Looked up from germline, CDR1 is SGHRS and CDR2 is YFSETQ. The CDR3 length is 13 residues. The CDR3 is CASSLVVGNEQFF. The CDR3 bases are TGCGCCAGCAGCTTGGTGGTCGGCAATGAGCAGTTCTTC.

The chain joins TRBV18 to TRBJ2-1; 10 bases agree with TRBD2. The germline V gene encodes CDR1 KGHSH and CDR2 LQKENI. The J segment lost 0 bases and the V segment lost 2 bases, leaving 1 base of the junction unmatched. CDR3 length: 16 residues. As DNA, the CDR3 is TGTGCCAGCTCACCATTAGCGGGGGGCTCCTACAATGAGCAGTTCTTC. Encoded protein: CASSPLAGGSYNEQFF.

The V gene is TRBV28, the J gene TRBJ1-2; 8 bases line up with TRBD1. Germline V lookup: CDR1 MDHEN, CDR2 SYDVKM. This CDR3 contains 15 residues. J gave up 2 bases and V 7 bases, and 9 bases lay outside the gene matches. The CDR3 here is CASIPGQDVNYGYTF. The CDR3 nucleotides read TGTGCCAGCATTCCGGGACAGGACGTCAACTATGGCTACACCTTC.

V and J are TRBV2 and TRBJ2-7; D remains unclear. This CDR3 region has 11 residues. Germline loops: CDR1 SNHLY, CDR2 FYNNEI. V dropped 8 bases and J dropped 3 bases, with 8 bases sitting between them. In DNA, the CDR3 is TGTGCCAGCGGGAACAACTACGAGCAGTACTTC. Translating it yields CASGNNYEQYF.